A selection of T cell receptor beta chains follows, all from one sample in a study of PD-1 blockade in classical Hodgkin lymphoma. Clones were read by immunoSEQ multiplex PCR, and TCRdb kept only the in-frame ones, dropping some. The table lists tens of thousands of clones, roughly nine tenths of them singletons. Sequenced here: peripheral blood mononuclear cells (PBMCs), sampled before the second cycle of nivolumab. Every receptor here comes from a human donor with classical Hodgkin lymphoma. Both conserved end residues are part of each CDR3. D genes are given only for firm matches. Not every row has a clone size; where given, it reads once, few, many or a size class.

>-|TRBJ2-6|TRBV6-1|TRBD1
CASSEAVGQVSVLTF
TGTGCCAGCAGTGAAGCGGTCGGACAGGTCAGCGTCCTGACTTTC
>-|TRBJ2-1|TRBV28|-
CASNSVGWEQFF
TGTGCCTCTAATTCGGTGGGCTGGGAGCAGTTCTTC
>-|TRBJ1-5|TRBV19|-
CASSRTPPNNQPQHF
TGTGCCAGTAGTCGGACACCCCCCAACAATCAGCCCCAGCATTTT
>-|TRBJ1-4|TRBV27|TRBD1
CASSPAQGGNEKLFF
TGTGCCAGCAGTCCGGCCCAGGGGGGGAATGAAAAACTGTTTTTT
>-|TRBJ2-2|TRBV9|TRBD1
CASSLSVGQGALTGELFF
TGTGCCAGCAGCCTCTCCGTGGGACAGGGGGCTTTGACCGGGGAGCTGTTTTTT
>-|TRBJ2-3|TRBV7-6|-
CASSLVGVDTQYF
TGTGCCAGCAGCTTAGTCGGGGTAGATACGCAGTATTTT
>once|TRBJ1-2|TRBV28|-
CASTIEAAYGYTF
TGTGCCAGCACCATAGAGGCCGCCTATGGCTACACCTTC
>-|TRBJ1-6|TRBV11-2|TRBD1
CASSPGQGLNSPLHF
TGTGCCAGCAGCCCCGGACAGGGACTCAATTCACCCCTCCACTTT
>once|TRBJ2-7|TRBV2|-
CASSEGRDTYEQYF
TGTGCCAGCAGTGAAGGTCGGGACACCTACGAGCAGTACTTC
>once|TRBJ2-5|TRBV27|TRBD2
CASSLKLRTGTTLQETQYF
TGTGCCAGCAGTTTAAAACTCCGGACCGGGACTACCCTCCAAGAGACCCAGTACTTC
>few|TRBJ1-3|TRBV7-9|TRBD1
CASSLAPDRAGNTIYF
TGTGCCAGCAGCTTAGCTCCGGACAGGGCTGGAAACACCATATATTTT
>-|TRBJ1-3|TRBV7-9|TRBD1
CASSWDRDSGNTIYF
TGTGCCAGCAGCTGGGACAGGGACTCTGGAAACACCATATATTTT
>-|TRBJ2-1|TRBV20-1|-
CSARADEQFF
TGCAGTGCCAGGGCGGATGAGCAGTTCTTC
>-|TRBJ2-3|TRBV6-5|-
CACWGGADTQYF
TGTGCCTGCTGGGGGGGCGCAGATACGCAGTATTTT
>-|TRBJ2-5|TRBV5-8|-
CASSFYSQETQYF
TGTGCCAGCAGCTTTTACAGCCAAGAGACCCAGTACTTC
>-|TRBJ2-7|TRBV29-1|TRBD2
CSVESSGGYEQYF
TGCAGCGTTGAGTCTAGCGGGGGATACGAGCAGTACTTC
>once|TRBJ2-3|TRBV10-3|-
CAISDWGLTDTQYF
TGTGCCATCAGTGATTGGGGATTGACAGATACGCAGTATTTT
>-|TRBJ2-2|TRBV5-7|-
CASSLSEVTLGDTGELFF
TGTGCCAGCAGCTTGTCGGAGGTGACCCTCGGGGACACCGGGGAGCTGTTTTTT
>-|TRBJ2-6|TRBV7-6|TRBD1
CASSGGTGPSGANVLTF
TGTGCCAGCAGCGGGGGGACAGGGCCCTCTGGGGCCAACGTCCTGACTTTC
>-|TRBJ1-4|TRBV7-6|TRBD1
CASSNRGLNEKLFF
TGTGCCAGCAGCAACAGGGGGCTTAATGAAAAACTGTTTTTT
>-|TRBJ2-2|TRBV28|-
CASSPRTVENTGELFF
TGTGCCAGCAGTCCGCGGACAGTGGAGAACACCGGGGAGCTGTTTTTT
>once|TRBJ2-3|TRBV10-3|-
CACSVTSTDTQYF
TGTGCCTGTAGCGTTACAAGCACAGATACGCAGTATTTT
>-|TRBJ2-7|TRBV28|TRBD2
CASSTTSGGVYEQYF
TGTGCCAGCAGTACCACTAGCGGGGGGGTATACGAGCAGTACTTC
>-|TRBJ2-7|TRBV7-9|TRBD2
CASSPSGGGSYEQYF
TGTGCCAGCAGCCCCTCTGGGGGGGGATCCTACGAGCAGTACTTC
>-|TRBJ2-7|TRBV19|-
CASSPQNGYEQYF
TGTGCCAGTAGTCCCCAGAACGGGTACGAGCAGTACTTC
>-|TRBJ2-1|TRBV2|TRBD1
CASSLGTGGQFF
TGTGCCAGCAGTCTCGGGACAGGGGGTCAGTTCTTC
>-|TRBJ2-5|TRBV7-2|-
CASSLDGRSQETQYF
TGTGCCAGCAGCTTGGACGGCAGGAGCCAAGAGACCCAGTACTTC
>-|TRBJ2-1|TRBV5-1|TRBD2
CASSRWTSGENNEQFF
TGCGCCAGCAGCCGCTGGACTAGCGGGGAGAACAATGAGCAGTTCTTC
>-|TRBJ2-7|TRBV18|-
CASSPGAEQYF
TGTGCCAGCTCACCAGGGGCCGAGCAGTACTTC
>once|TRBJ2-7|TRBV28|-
CASSLGWKEGWGEQYF
TGTGCCAGCAGTTTAGGTTGGAAGGAGGGTTGGGGCGAGCAGTACTTC
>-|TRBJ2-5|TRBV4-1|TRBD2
CASSQVTPKKHIISGGQETQYF
TGCGCCAGCAGCCAAGTTACCCCTAAAAAACACATAATTAGCGGGGGCCAAGAGACCCAGTACTTC
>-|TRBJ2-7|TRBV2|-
CASTPDSYEQYF
TGTGCCAGCACCCCAGACAGTTACGAGCAGTACTTC
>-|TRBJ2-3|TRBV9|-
CASSVGTLNTDTQYF
TGTGCCAGCAGCGTCGGGACACTCAACACAGATACGCAGTATTTT
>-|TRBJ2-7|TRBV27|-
CASSLGLGRSNEQYF
TGTGCCAGCAGTTTAGGGCTAGGCCGTTCTAACGAGCAGTACTTC
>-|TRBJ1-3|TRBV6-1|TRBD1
CASSDRGGDTIYF
TGTGCCAGCAGTGACAGGGGGGGGGACACCATATATTTT
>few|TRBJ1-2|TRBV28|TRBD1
CASSRDRASGYTF
TGTGCCAGCAGCCGGGACAGGGCCTCTGGCTACACCTTC